Shown below are 27 T cell receptor beta chains from a single sample sequenced in a study of response to subunit inactivated influenza vaccine. A single record per CDR3 protein comes from TCRdb applying MiXCR to the RT-PCR reads. The sample holds roughly 190,000 distinct CDR3 sequences, approximately 15% seen once. Sequences were derived from CD8+ T cells sorted from PBMCs, sampled less than 6 days after vaccination. All receptors derive from a man aged 45-65 years who received an inactivated influenza vaccine.

This clonotype was counted at least ten times. The rearrangement uses TRBV7-8 and TRBJ2-1, with unresolved D. Germline values: CDR1 SGHVS, CDR2 FQNEAQ. There are 13 residues in the CDR3. V dropped 5 bases and J dropped 5 bases, with 10 bases sitting between them. The CDR3 region has the DNA TGTGCCAGCAGCGTAACAAAGAACAATGAGCAGTTCTTC. It specifies CASSVTKNNEQFF.

This clonotype was counted between two and nine times. J is TRBJ2-1 and V is TRBV20-1; D not certain. V was pared by 3 bases and J by 6 bases, with 15 bases between. The CDR3 is made up of 14 amino acids. CDR1 and CDR2 from the germline V gene are DFQATT and SNEGSKA (reference sequence). The CDR3 bases are TGCAGTGCTAGTAGTACCCCAAGGAGCAATGAGCAGTTCTTC. Residues: CSASSTPRSNEQFF.

This rearrangement joins TRBV4-3 to TRBJ1-2, with 8 bases aligning to TRBD1. V gave up 6 bases and J gave up 6 bases; unmatched junction bases: 3. The CDR3 is made up of 12 amino acids. In germline, CDR1 is LGHNA, CDR2 YSLEER. The CDR3 here is CASRTGGDGYTF. For the CDR3, the DNA is TGCGCCAGCAGAACAGGGGGAGATGGCTACACCTTC.

This clonotype was recorded a few times. V and J are TRBV7-9 and TRBJ1-1; TRBD1 might be the D (6 bases). The CDR3 extends over 15 amino acids. The V gene lost 5 bases and the J gene lost 3 bases, with 16 bases spanning the gap. Germline CDR1 SEHNR, CDR2 FQNEAQ (reference sequence). The CDR3 DNA reads TGTGCCAGCAGCAGAAACAGGGAAGCGGACACTGAAGCTTTCTTT. Translation: CASSRNREADTEAFF.

This chain uses TRBV6-4 with TRBJ1-5, with 9 positions matching TRBD1. The CDR3 contains 18 residues. The germline V gene has CDR1 MRHNA and CDR2 SNTAGT. Trimming took 7 bases from V and 5 from J; bases not matched to a gene: 18. The CDR3 bases are TGTGCCAGCACCTCTGGAGAAAGGGACAGGGTTGGGGATCAGCCCCAGCATTTT. Its protein product is CASTSGERDRVGDQPQHF.

A few counts support this clonotype. The chain is built from TRBV4-3 and TRBJ2-3; no clear D. Germline CDR1 reads LGHNA; CDR2 reads YSLEER. V dropped 1 base and J dropped 0 bases, with 11 bases sitting between them. The CDR3 runs 16 residues. The CDR3 DNA sequence: TGCGCCAGCAGCCAAGTCTCGGGTGTCAGCACAGATACGCAGTATTTT. This gives the protein CASSQVSGVSTDTQYF.

This clonotype was counted between two and nine times. The chain uses TRBV28 and TRBJ2-3; 12 nucleotides line up with TRBD2. Germline assignment: CDR1 MDHEN and CDR2 SYDVKM. Trimming took 3 bases from V and 4 from J; bases not matched to a gene: 14. This CDR3 contains 19 residues. DNA for the CDR3: TGTGCCAGCAGTTTTCCTTCGTGGGCTAGCGGGGGGGCCGCAGATACGCAGTATTTT. Translation gives CASSFPSWASGGAADTQYF.

By sample share, this clonotype is medium-sized (0.01 to 0.1%). The V call is TRBV12-3 or TRBV12-4, the J call TRBJ2-7; possibly TRBD1 for D (5 bases). Trimming left V 3 bases short and J 2 bases short, with 11 bases between. The CDR3 loop spans 14 amino acids. Here the CDR3 reads CASSLAQGPYEQYF. In DNA, the CDR3 is TGTGCCAGCAGTTTGGCCCAGGGTCCCTACGAGCAGTACTTC.

The sample holds a few counts of this clonotype. The CDR3 spells CASGGGSTYEQYF. CDR3 DNA sequence: TGTGCCAGCGGGGGCGGCTCTACCTACGAGCAGTACTTC. This chain connects TRBV6-2 or TRBV6-3 to TRBJ2-7; D possibly corresponds to TRBD1 (6 bases). V lost 8 bases and J lost 2, with 13 bases in between. The CDR3 totals 13 residues. Germline V CDR1 and CDR2: MNHEY, SVGEGT.

The chain joins TRBV7-9 to TRBJ2-3, with 9 bases lining up with TRBD2. CDR3 length: 14 amino acids. V trimming: 5 bases; J trimming: 3 bases; junction bases outside the gene matches: 3. Germline V lookup: CDR1 SEHNR, CDR2 FQNEAQ (reference sequence). Here the CDR3 reads CASSPSGRTDTQYF. CDR3 bases: TGTGCCAGCAGCCCCAGCGGGAGGACAGATACGCAGTATTTT.

The chain carries TRBV4-1 and TRBJ1-5; possibly TRBD1 for D (6 bases). The CDR3 spans 17 residues. CDR1 and CDR2 from the germline V gene are MGHRA and YSYEKL. The V gene lost 0 bases and the J gene lost 2 bases, with 14 bases spanning the gap. For the CDR3, the DNA is TGCGCCAGCAGCCAAGAGGGGGGCAGGGGTCGCAATCAGCCCCAGCATTTT. Translation gives CASSQEGGRGRNQPQHF.

This clonotype has ten or more counts. V usage is TRBV5-1 and J usage is TRBJ2-7; D may match TRBD1 or TRBD2 (5 bases each). V lost 0 bases and J lost 6, with 16 bases in between. From germline, CDR1 is SGHRS and CDR2 YFSETQ. This CDR3 contains 15 residues. CDR3 amino acids: CASSLVVGDLAEQYF. CDR3 nucleotides: TGCGCCAGCAGCTTGGTGGTCGGGGACCTCGCCGAGCAGTACTTC.

At least ten counts were recorded for this clonotype. The chain links TRBV12-3 or TRBV12-4 to TRBJ2-5, with 9 bases lining up with TRBD1. The CDR3 covers 16 residues. J gave up 0 bases and V 6 bases, and 8 bases lay outside the gene matches. The CDR3 spells CASSGRTGVDQETQYF. Written as DNA, the CDR3 is TGTGCCAGCAGCGGACGGACAGGGGTGGACCAAGAGACCCAGTACTTC.

The chain combines TRBV6-1 with TRBJ2-2, with 11 nucleotides matching TRBD2. The CDR3 consists of 17 residues. V was pared by 7 bases and J by 3 bases, with 10 bases of the junction left unmatched. Germline assignment: CDR1 MNHNS and CDR2 SASEGT. The CDR3 region is CASTPIAGGTYTGELFF. CDR3 DNA: TGTGCCAGCACCCCTATAGCGGGAGGGACTTACACCGGGGAGCTGTTTTTT.

This clonotype has a handful of counts. This chain links TRBV4-1 with TRBJ2-7; D is unclear. The CDR3 length is 12 residues. Germline assignment: CDR1 MGHRA and CDR2 YSYEKL. V gave up 0 bases and J gave up 6 bases, with 6 bases separating them. This CDR3 is CASSQDGSEQYF. The CDR3, as DNA: TGCGCCAGCAGCCAAGATGGAAGCGAGCAGTACTTC.

This clonotype was seen repeatedly, ten times or more. The chain is built from TRBV28 and TRBJ2-3; D is perhaps TRBD1 (6 bases). Germline V gene data show CDR1 as MDHEN and CDR2 as SYDVKM. CDR3 length: 14 amino acids. V lost 4 bases and J 7 bases, leaving 15 bases between the germline ends. CDR3 region: CASSSAPRGNTQYF. In DNA, the CDR3 is TGTGCCAGCAGTTCTGCCCCCAGGGGAAATACGCAGTATTTT.

A word on this clonotype: At one boundary the junction diverges from the germline segment, which might be a read error. This chain joins TRBV27 and TRBJ2-1; TRBD2 might be the D (6 bases). Germline-derived CDR1 and CDR2 are MNHEY and SMNVEV (reference sequence). The CDR3 is 15 residues long. DNA for the CDR3: TGTGACAGCAGGATCGGGACTTCAGGATACAATGAGCAGTTCTTC. It encodes CDSRIGTSGYNEQFF.

V and J are TRBV20-1 and TRBJ1-3, with unresolved D. V shed 1 base and J shed 6 bases, with 10 bases lying between them. The CDR3 has 13 residues. CDR1 and CDR2 from the germline V gene are DFQATT and SNEGSKA (reference sequence). CDR3 amino acids: CSARARRENTIYF. Here the CDR3 DNA reads TGCAGTGCTAGAGCCAGGAGAGAAAACACCATATATTTT.

This clonotype was observed a single time. The chain carries TRBV9 and TRBJ2-2, with 7 bases lining up with TRBD2. CDR1 is SGDLS and CDR2 is YYNGEE in the germline V gene. V was clipped by 1 base and J by 5 bases; unmatched bases: 5. The CDR3 runs 15 residues. Here the CDR3 DNA reads TGTGCCAGCAGCGTATACGCGGGAGAGACCGGGGAGCTGTTTTTT. Amino acids: CASSVYAGETGELFF.

This clonotype has at least ten counts. The gene calls are TRBV6-5 and TRBJ1-1; 8 bases align to TRBD1. The CDR3 is made up of 15 amino acids. V trimming: 5 bases; J trimming: 4 bases; junction bases outside the gene matches: 9. Germline CDR1 MNHEY, CDR2 SVGAGI. Written as DNA, the CDR3 is TGTGCCAGCAGTACTTGGACAGGGCTTAGCACTGAAGCTTTCTTT. It is translated as CASSTWTGLSTEAFF.

This clonotype showed up just a few times. CDR3 sequence reads: CASSQETVGSYNEQFF. In DNA form, the CDR3 reads TGCGCCAGCAGCCAAGAAACAGTTGGCTCCTACAATGAGCAGTTCTTC. This sequence joins TRBV4-3 and TRBJ2-1; D is unresolved. Trimming took off 0 bases at V and 0 bases at J, with 9 bases between the two ends. This CDR3 is built from 16 residues. CDR1 and CDR2 from the germline V gene are LGHNA and YSLEER.

This clonotype turned up a few times. The chain uses TRBV4-1 and TRBJ2-1; TRBD2 matches at 7 bases. The CDR3 is 16 amino acids. J gave up 4 bases and V 0 bases, and 6 bases lay outside the gene matches. CDR1 and CDR2 (germline): MGHRA, YSYEKL. The CDR3 spells CASSQDSGGGYNEQFF. CDR3 DNA sequence: TGCGCCAGCAGCCAAGATTCGGGGGGAGGATACAATGAGCAGTTCTTC.

This chain links TRBV7-9 with TRBJ2-7; 7 positions match TRBD1. In germline, CDR1 is SEHNR, CDR2 FQNEAQ (reference sequence). This CDR3 region has 12 residues. Germline trimming cut 6 bases from V and 4 bases from J; bases unmatched to any gene: 3. The CDR3 reads CASRQGTYEQYF. In nucleotides, the CDR3 is TGTGCCAGCAGACAGGGGACATACGAGCAGTACTTC.

This clonotype has more than one count but fewer than ten. The chain couples TRBV6-2 or TRBV6-3 to TRBJ2-5; no firm D call. Germline CDR1 reads MNHEY; CDR2 reads SVGEGT. CDR3 length equals 13 residues. V lost 2 bases to trimming and J lost 7 bases, with 11 bases between them. Written as DNA, the CDR3 is TGTGCCAGCAGTTACGGTCTCTGGGTGACCCAGTACTTC. It is translated as CASSYGLWVTQYF.

In this sample, this clonotype turned up many times. The V gene is TRBV12-3 or TRBV12-4, the J gene TRBJ2-3, with 11 bases aligning to TRBD1. The CDR3 consists of 17 residues. V trimming: 5 bases; J trimming: 3 bases; junction bases outside the gene matches: 10. The CDR3 nucleotides read TGTGCCAGCAGTCCCTTGGGACAGGGGGGCCGGACAGATACGCAGTATTTT. It encodes CASSPLGQGGRTDTQYF.

This clonotype was detected a few times. The chain links TRBV6-1 to TRBJ2-2; maybe TRBD1 (6 bases). This CDR3 spans 12 amino acids. Germline V gene data show CDR1 as MNHNS and CDR2 as SASEGT. Trimming stripped 5 bases from V and 6 bases from J, with 7 bases between. The CDR3 sequence is CASSTGSGELFF. The CDR3 coding sequence is TGTGCCAGCAGTACAGGGTCCGGGGAGCTGTTTTTT.

This clonotype was detected many times. A read error may produce the germline difference seen at one junction end. V usage is TRBV5-8 and J usage is TRBJ2-1, with 8 bases lining up with TRBD1. Germline values: CDR1 SGHTS, CDR2 YDEGEE. The CDR3 runs to 11 residues. The CDR3 protein is CASRLGTGLNF. Written as DNA, the CDR3 is TGTGCCAGCAGACTCGGGACAGGACTAAACTTC.